These T cell receptor beta chains were read from a single sample in a study of beta chain features in type 1 diabetes. Clones were read by immunoSEQ multiplex PCR, and TCRdb kept only the in-frame ones, dropping some. The table lists 200,000 to 250,000 clones, around 14% of them singletons. The specimen was naive CD4+ T cells from blood. These TCRs come from a man aged 30 to 45 with type 1 diabetes. The CDR3 runs from the conserved cysteine through the conserved F or W. D genes are given only for firm matches. Rows give clone size only sometimes, using once, few, many, or a class for an expanded clone.

TRBJ2-7 | - | TRBV29-1 | - | CSGDLRKATYEQYF | TGCAGCGGAGATCTCCGCAAAGCTACCTACGAGCAGTACTTC
TRBJ2-5 | TRBD1 | TRBV2 | - | CASRSGQGGAQYF | TGTGCCAGCAGGTCGGGACAGGGAGGGGCCCAGTACTTC
TRBJ2-6 | - | TRBV7-9 | - | CASSLSPESSGANVLTF | TGTGCCAGCAGCTTATCCCCCGAGAGCTCTGGGGCCAACGTCCTGACTTTC
TRBJ2-5 | - | TRBV11-2 | - | CASSSSRALGETQYF | TGTGCCAGCAGCTCCTCCAGGGCCCTGGGAGAGACCCAGTACTTC
TRBJ2-1 | TRBD2 | TRBV6-5 | - | CASSYSSSGRLNEQFF | TGTGCCAGCAGTTACTCGTCTAGCGGGAGGTTGAATGAGCAGTTCTTC
TRBJ2-3 | TRBD2 | TRBV30 | few | CAWSFSGSTDTQYF | TGTGCCTGGAGTTTTAGCGGGAGCACAGATACGCAGTATTTT
TRBJ2-5 | - | TRBV5-1 | few | CASSLNPSAQETQYF | TGCGCCAGCAGCTTGAATCCTAGCGCCCAAGAGACCCAGTACTTC
TRBJ2-5 | - | TRBV30 | few | CARYGTRAKETQYF | TGTGCTAGATACGGGACTCGGGCTAAAGAGACCCAGTACTTC
TRBJ1-2 | - | TRBV30 | - | CAWNLLPIGGGYTF | TGTGCCTGGAATCTTCTCCCTATCGGAGGCGGCTACACCTTC
TRBJ1-5 | TRBD1 | TRBV2 | - | CASRGQLRQPQHF | TGTGCCAGCAGGGGACAGCTAAGACAGCCCCAGCATTTT
TRBJ2-5 | - | TRBV15 | once | CATSRDWLDSQETQYF | TGTGCCACCAGCAGAGATTGGCTGGACAGCCAAGAGACCCAGTACTTC
TRBJ2-7 | - | TRBV18 | few | CASSPTPFGREQYF | TGTGCCAGCTCACCAACACCGTTTGGGAGAGAGCAGTACTTC
TRBJ2-1 | - | TRBV25-1 | few | CASSDLYNEQFF | TGTGCCAGCAGTGATCTCTACAATGAGCAGTTCTTC
TRBJ2-5 | TRBD2 | TRBV18 | - | CASSPLAGDQETQYF | TGTGCCAGCTCACCACTGGCGGGGGACCAAGAGACCCAGTACTTC
TRBJ1-2 | - | TRBV30 | - | CAWSVGGYGYTF | TGTGCCTGGAGTGTAGGGGGCTATGGCTACACCTTC
TRBJ2-7 | TRBD1 | TRBV7-2 | - | CASSLDRAGYEQYF | TGTGCCAGCAGCCTGGACAGGGCGGGCTACGAGCAGTACTTC
TRBJ2-1 | - | TRBV7-2 | - | CASSLGRGRYNEQFF | TGTGCCAGCAGCTTAGGCAGGGGAAGATACAATGAGCAGTTCTTC
TRBJ2-1 | - | TRBV6-1 | few | CASTIGRGAYNEQFF | TGTGCCAGCACAATCGGTCGGGGAGCCTACAATGAGCAGTTCTTC
TRBJ2-2 | TRBD1 | TRBV6-4 | few | CASSAGTGHGGELFF | TGTGCCAGCAGTGCCGGGACAGGGCACGGCGGGGAGCTGTTTTTT
TRBJ2-7 | TRBD1 | TRBV27 | few | CASTLAGQGYEQYF | TGTGCCAGCACCCTGGCCGGACAGGGCTACGAGCAGTACTTC
TRBJ2-7 | TRBD1 | TRBV6-6 | - | CASSPGQVYEQYF | TGTGCCAGCAGTCCGGGACAGGTCTACGAGCAGTACTTC
TRBJ2-3 | - | TRBV5-1 | few | CASSLEGNTDTQYF | TGCGCCAGCAGCTTGGAGGGGAACACAGATACGCAGTATTTT
TRBJ2-3 | TRBD2 | TRBV9 | - | CASSFGTSGHTDTQYF | TGTGCCAGCAGCTTTGGGACTAGCGGACACACAGATACGCAGTATTTT
TRBJ2-7 | - | TRBV18 | - | CASSPGGTYEQYF | TGTGCCAGCTCACCAGGCGGGACCTACGAGCAGTACTTC
TRBJ2-1 | TRBD2 | TRBV4-1 | - | CASRLAGDYNEQFF | TGCGCCAGCAGGCTAGCGGGAGATTACAATGAGCAGTTCTTC
TRBJ1-2 | TRBD1 | TRBV6-5 | - | CASSRTGGGSGYTF | TGTGCCAGCAGTCGGACAGGGGGCGGGAGTGGCTACACCTTC
TRBJ1-5 | - | TRBV12-5 | few | CASGPFSSNQPQHF | TGTGCTAGTGGTCCATTTAGTAGCAATCAGCCCCAGCATTTT
TRBJ1-2 | - | TRBV6-1 | - | CASSERDYGYTF | TGTGCCAGCAGTGAACGGGACTATGGCTACACCTTC
TRBJ1-1 | TRBD1 | TRBV19 | few | CASSLQGNEAFF | TGTGCCAGTAGTTTACAGGGGAATGAAGCTTTCTTT
TRBJ2-2 | TRBD1 | TRBV9 | - | CASSRTGSDTGELFF | TGTGCCAGCAGCCGGACAGGGAGCGACACCGGGGAGCTGTTTTTT
TRBJ1-4 | TRBD1 | TRBV29-1 | - | CSVIGQGNEKLFF | TGCAGCGTTATCGGACAGGGAAATGAAAAACTGTTTTTT
TRBJ2-1 | - | TRBV27 | - | CASSLRVRGSYNEQFF | TGTGCCAGCAGTTTAAGGGTCAGGGGCTCCTACAATGAGCAGTTCTTC
TRBJ1-5 | - | TRBV6-1 | few | CASSETSNQPQHF | TGTGCCAGCAGTGAAACTTCCAATCAGCCCCAGCATTTT
TRBJ1-6 | - | TRBV10-1 | - | CASSETGVSPLHF | TGCGCCAGCAGTGAGACAGGAGTGTCACCCCTCCACTTT
TRBJ2-2 | - | TRBV14 | few | CASSQASVRQTGELFF | TGTGCCAGCAGCCAAGCTAGCGTTCGTCAGACCGGGGAGCTGTTTTTT
TRBJ2-3 | - | TRBV11-2 | few | CASSFSAGTDTQYF | TGTGCCAGCAGCTTTTCGGCGGGCACAGATACGCAGTATTTT
TRBJ2-5 | TRBD2 | TRBV11-2 | few | CASNYQGGEETQYF | TGTGCCAGCAACTATCAGGGAGGGGAAGAGACCCAGTACTTC
TRBJ1-4 | - | TRBV29-1 | - | CSVAGADATNEKLFF | TGCAGCGTTGCAGGGGCCGACGCAACTAATGAAAAACTGTTTTTT
TRBJ1-1 | - | TRBV30 | few | CAWDRRGVEAFF | TGTGCCTGGGACCGTCGGGGGGTTGAAGCTTTCTTT
TRBJ2-7 | TRBD2 | TRBV5-6 | few | CASSRGSGRWGSEQYF | TGTGCCAGCAGCCGGGGAAGCGGGAGGTGGGGCTCCGAGCAGTACTTC
TRBJ2-3 | TRBD1 | TRBV19 | few | CASRGQPDTQYF | TGTGCCAGTAGGGGACAGCCAGATACGCAGTATTTT
TRBJ1-1 | TRBD1 | TRBV11-2 | - | CASSLTGVGATEAFF | TGTGCCAGCAGTCTCACAGGGGTGGGGGCAACTGAAGCTTTCTTT
TRBJ2-3 | - | TRBV29-1 | - | CSVDVRGESPLLVDTQYF | TGCAGCGTTGACGTGCGCGGAGAATCCCCTTTGTTAGTAGATACGCAGTATTTT
TRBJ2-7 | TRBD1 | TRBV7-9 | - | CASSFHRGDGYEQYF | TGTGCCAGCAGCTTCCACAGGGGCGACGGGTACGAGCAGTACTTC
TRBJ2-4 | - | TRBV18 | - | CASSPIEKNIQYF | TGTGCCAGCTCACCAATTGAGAAAAACATTCAGTACTTC
TRBJ2-7 | TRBD1 | TRBV11-2 | few | CASTPGDRVGEQYF | TGTGCCAGCACCCCGGGGGACAGGGTGGGCGAGCAGTACTTC
TRBJ1-1 | - | TRBV9 | - | CASSSTGLPNTEAFF | TGTGCCAGCAGCTCGACAGGTCTCCCGAACACTGAAGCTTTCTTT
TRBJ1-2 | - | TRBV30 | few | CAWSSKGTRHGYTF | TGTGCCTGGAGTTCTAAGGGGACTCGTCATGGCTACACCTTC
TRBJ2-7 | TRBD2 | TRBV6-6 | - | CASSYSTSAIEQYF | TGTGCCAGCAGTTACTCGACTAGCGCTATCGAGCAGTACTTC
TRBJ2-7 | - | TRBV5-4 | - | CASSLDQGRREQYF | TGTGCCAGCAGCTTGGACCAGGGTAGGCGGGAGCAGTACTTC
TRBJ2-7 | - | TRBV18 | - | CASSQGFRDSSYEQYF | TGTGCCAGCTCACAGGGATTCCGGGACTCCTCCTACGAGCAGTACTTC
TRBJ1-2 | - | TRBV4-2 | - | CASSQLREGYTF | TGTGCCAGCAGCCAACTGAGGGAGGGCTACACCTTC
TRBJ2-6 | TRBD2 | TRBV18 | few | CASSPRGLAGDGAGGANVLTF | TGTGCCAGCTCACCCCGGGGACTAGCGGGAGACGGGGCCGGTGGGGCCAACGTCCTGACTTTC
TRBJ2-7 | TRBD2 | TRBV11-2 | few | CASSLTGGLLGEQYF | TGTGCCAGCAGCTTAACGGGGGGGCTTTTGGGCGAGCAGTACTTC
TRBJ1-1 | TRBD1 | TRBV29-1 | - | CSVGQENTEAFF | TGCAGCGTAGGACAGGAGAACACTGAAGCTTTCTTT
TRBJ2-6 | - | TRBV4-1 | - | CASSQAPGQTSGANVLTF | TGCGCCAGCAGCCAAGCACCTGGACAGACCTCTGGGGCCAACGTCCTGACTTTC